These 9 T cell receptor beta chains originate from one sample sequenced in a study of immune heterogeneity within non-small cell lung tumors. Multiplex PCR relied on 32 V and 13 J primers to amplify TCR beta CDR3. TCRdb recomputed calls from the multiplex PCR reads with MiXCR, one row per CDR3 protein. The sample includes fewer than 4,500 distinct CDR3 sequences, 30% to 45% seen only once; the top ten take about 15%. Bulk tumor genomic DNA served as template, at roughly 600 ng per sample. Several biopsies per primary tumor were taken during surgery, spaced as far apart as possible. Samples came from untreated patients having curative surgery for newly diagnosed non-small cell lung cancer. Sequenced material: lung tumor tissue. The receptors were sampled from a man between 65 and 85 years old with non-small cell lung cancer.

The CDR3 reads CASSPGTFNEQFF. CDR3 coding DNA: TGTGCCAGCAGTCCCGGGACTTTCAATGAGCAGTTCTTC. The chain couples TRBV6-1 to TRBJ2-1, with D possibly TRBD2 on 6 matching bases. In germline, CDR1 is MNHNS, CDR2 SASEGT. The CDR3 is made up of 13 amino acids. Deletions cut 5 bases from V and 6 bases from J, with 11 bases between.

The chain links TRBV20-1 to TRBJ1-1; D call uncertain. V was clipped by 4 bases and J by 1 base, with 4 bases between them. The CDR3 spans 11 residues. Looked up from germline, CDR1 is DFQATT and CDR2 is SNEGSKA (reference sequence). The CDR3 DNA reads TGCAGTGCTATAAAGAACACTGAAGCTTTCTTT. The encoded protein is CSAIKNTEAFF.

The V call is TRBV18, the J call TRBJ2-2; TRBD2 is a possible D gene (6 bases). The CDR3 runs 17 residues. CDR1 and CDR2 from the germline V gene are KGHSH and LQKENI. The V end was cut by 2 bases, the J end by 2 bases, with 15 bases between. This chain's CDR3 is CASSPIRGLKNTGELFF. The DNA of the CDR3 is TGTGCCAGCTCACCAATTAGGGGACTTAAAAACACCGGGGAGCTGTTTTTT.

This rearrangement joins TRBV18 to TRBJ1-1; D unclear. Germline CDR1 is KGHSH and CDR2 is LQKENI. This CDR3 is 13 amino acids long. V was pared by 1 base and J by 7 bases, with 10 bases between. CDR3 in DNA: TGTGCCAGCTCACCACTTTACGACGGTGAAGCTTTCTTT. This gives the protein CASSPLYDGEAFF.

In this sample, this clonotype is large. The CDR3 is CASSFPGSYNEQFF. The CDR3 coding sequence is TGTGCCAGCAGTTTCCCGGGGTCCTACAATGAGCAGTTCTTC. The genes are TRBV27 and TRBJ2-1; TRBD2 is a possible D gene (5 bases). Looked up from germline, CDR1 is MNHEY and CDR2 is SMNVEV (reference sequence). Between the trimmed V and J ends, which lost 3 bases and 1 base, there was a span of 7 bases. The CDR3 contains 14 residues.

In its sample, this clonotype was seen a few times. V is TRBV5-7 and J is TRBJ2-7; D is unresolved. TRBV5-7 carries the ORF label, with uncertain function. V was shortened by 0 bases and J by 2 bases, with 6 bases between the two germline ends. The CDR3 covers 13 residues. The CDR3 spells CASSLAGPYEQYF. The DNA for the CDR3 is TGTGCCAGCAGCTTGGCGGGCCCCTACGAGCAGTACTTC.

Notes on this clonotype: In this CDR3 the conserved last residue, phenylalanine or tryptophan, is missing, so a read error is likely. The DNA is omitted, as the CDR3 cannot be located on it reliably, and the CDR3 follows TCRdb's listing. This sequence joins TRBV5-5 and TRBJ2-1; the table's D call TRBD2 went unverified against the DNA. Including both end residues, the CDR3 is 15 amino acids long. From germline, CDR1 is SGHKS and CDR2 YYEKEE (reference sequence). CDR3 in amino acids: CASSLRLAATLKVYC.

This clonotype was seen only a few times. The V call is TRBV28, the J call TRBJ2-7; 8 bases map to TRBD1. V lost 4 bases to trimming and J lost 3 bases; unmatched junction nucleotides: 8. This CDR3 region has 15 residues. The V gene's germline CDR1 is MDHEN and CDR2 SYDVKM. DNA of the CDR3: TGTGCCAGCAGTTCCTACAGGACAGGGAGCTACGAGCAGTACTTC. This translates into CASSSYRTGSYEQYF.

The chain links TRBV6-4 to TRBJ1-1, with 8 bases lining up with TRBD1. Germline lookup yields CDR1 MRHNA and CDR2 SNTAGT. The CDR3 length is 15 residues. The ends lost 6 bases at V and 3 bases at J; junction bases unmatched: 9. The CDR3 protein is CASRERTGWDTEAFF. In DNA form, the CDR3 reads TGTGCCAGCAGGGAGAGGACAGGGTGGGACACTGAAGCTTTCTTT.